What follows are 31 T cell receptor beta chains derived from one specimen sequenced in a study of cytomegalovirus exposure and HLA in healthy donors. Amplification used 60 Vbeta primers and 13 Jbeta primers. The method was immunoSEQ multiplex PCR; TCRdb's version includes in-frame clones alone and lacks a portion of them. The sample records 200,000 to 300,000 clones, approximately 84% being singletons. The sequenced material came from PBMCs. The receptors shown here come from a woman aged 40 to 50 in good health and CMV-seropositive.

The chain links TRBV27 to TRBJ2-1; 12 bases are a match to TRBD1. The CDR3 consists of 14 residues. Germline trimming cut 8 bases from V and 7 bases from J; bases unmatched to any gene: 6. Per the germline V gene, CDR1 is MNHEY and CDR2 is SMNVEV (reference sequence). CDR3 bases: TGTGCCAGCGGAGGGACAGGGGGCGTGAATGAGCAGTTCTTC. Amino acid sequence: CASGGTGGVNEQFF.

The rearrangement uses TRBV7-6 and TRBJ2-3, with 12 positions matching TRBD2. From germline, CDR1 is SGHVS and CDR2 FNYEAQ. The CDR3 runs to 15 residues. V was pared by 6 bases and J by 6 bases, with 7 bases of the junction left unmatched. In DNA form, the CDR3 reads TGTGCCAGCAGGGCACTAGCGGGAGGTATGGATACGCAGTATTTT. It is translated as CASRALAGGMDTQYF.

This clone was recorded only once. The DNA for the CDR3 is TGCGCCAGCAGAGAGACAGTGGGGGGATCTGGCTACACCTTC. This encodes CASRETVGGSGYTF. The chain joins TRBV5-1 to TRBJ1-2; D may be TRBD1 (5 bases). The germline gives CDR1 SGHRS, CDR2 YFSETQ. This CDR3 is built from 14 residues. The V end lost 5 bases, the J end lost 7 bases, and 18 bases lay between the germline ends.

The V call is TRBV7-6, the J call TRBJ2-1, with D possibly TRBD2 on 5 matching bases. Trimming pared 0 bases from V and 10 bases from J, leaving 13 bases between. The CDR3 consists of 14 residues. CDR1 is SGHVS, CDR2 FNYEAQ, per germline. The CDR3 DNA reads as TGTGCCAGCAGCTTAGCCCCGGGGAGTTGGGAGCAGTTCTTC. It yields the protein CASSLAPGSWEQFF.

CDR3 sequence (DNA): TGTGCCAGCAGTCCCGCGGAGGGCAATGAGCAGTTCTTC. Translation gives CASSPAEGNEQFF. This chain uses TRBV27 with TRBJ2-1; perhaps TRBD2 as D (6 bases). CDR3 length equals 13 residues. Germline V gene sequence: CDR1 MNHEY, CDR2 SMNVEV (reference sequence). V dropped 5 bases and J dropped 6 bases, with 11 bases sitting between them.

The chain employs TRBV6-4 and TRBJ1-1; 9 bases fit TRBD1. V trimming: 0 bases; J trimming: 8 bases; junction bases outside the gene matches: 1. Germline-derived CDR1 and CDR2 are MRHNA and SNTAGT. This CDR3 has 13 residues. The CDR3: CASSDSGTGEAFF. CDR3 sequence (DNA): TGTGCCAGCAGTGACTCGGGGACAGGGGAAGCTTTCTTT.

This clone was observed a few times. The genes are TRBV27 and TRBJ1-2; 7 positions agree with TRBD1. From germline, CDR1 is MNHEY and CDR2 SMNVEV (reference sequence). This CDR3 is built from 13 residues. J gave up 8 bases and V 7 bases, and 10 bases lay outside the gene matches. CDR3 nucleotide sequence: TGTGCCAGCAAATCCGAGGGGGCTAGGGGCTACACCTTC. It specifies CASKSEGARGYTF.

This chain links TRBV7-3 with TRBJ2-2; TRBD1 is a possible D gene (6 bases). The CDR3 has 14 amino acids. Deletions cut 3 bases from V and 5 bases from J, with 10 bases between. Germline CDR1 and CDR2: SGHTA and FQGTGA. CDR3 protein: CASSLTRGTGELFF. CDR3 sequence (DNA): TGTGCCAGCAGCTTGACCAGGGGTACCGGGGAGCTGTTTTTT.

The CDR3 region is CASSFRAWEQYF. CDR3 in DNA: TGTGCCAGCAGCTTTAGAGCGTGGGAGCAGTACTTC. V and J are TRBV7-8 and TRBJ2-7; D remains unclear. V lost 3 bases, J lost 7 bases, and 10 bases lay in between. Germline CDR1 SGHVS, CDR2 FQNEAQ. The CDR3 contains 12 residues.

Written as DNA, the CDR3 is TGTGCCAGCAGTTACCAGGGTGGGAGCAATCAGCCCCAGCATTTT. It encodes CASSYQGGSNQPQHF. The V gene is TRBV28, the J gene TRBJ1-5, with D maybe TRBD1 (5 bases). Trimming left V 4 bases short and J 1 base short, with 11 bases between. Germline CDR1 reads MDHEN; CDR2 reads SYDVKM. CDR3 length: 15 amino acids.

This rearrangement joins TRBV5-5 to TRBJ2-7, with 11 bases that match TRBD2. CDR3 length: 16 residues. The V and J ends lost 5 bases and 5 bases, in that order; junction bases with no gene match: 12. In germline, CDR1 is SGHKS, CDR2 YYEKEE (reference sequence). CDR3 in amino acids: CASSFGISGRGNEQYF. The CDR3 bases are TGTGCCAGCAGTTTCGGAATTAGCGGGAGGGGTAACGAGCAGTACTTC.

V is TRBV7-2 and J is TRBJ2-7; D may match TRBD1 or TRBD2 (6 bases each). The germline gives CDR1 SGHTA, CDR2 FQGNSA. The ends were cut back, 5 bases at V and 1 base at J, with 15 bases in the middle. The CDR3 covers 15 residues. The CDR3 nucleotides are TGTGCCAGCAGCCTAGGGGGGCCATGGTCCTACGAGCAGTACTTC. Its translation is CASSLGGPWSYEQYF.

This sequence joins TRBV6-5 and TRBJ1-5; D perhaps matches TRBD1 (6 bases). Germline V gives CDR1 MNHEY, CDR2 SVGAGI. The CDR3 has 16 amino acids. Between the trimmed V and J ends, which lost 4 bases and 0 bases, there was a span of 13 bases. The CDR3 nucleotides read TGTGCCAGCAGTTCCCGGACAGCAAATAGCAATCAGCCCCAGCATTTT. The encoded protein is CASSSRTANSNQPQHF.

The gene calls are TRBV30 and TRBJ2-5; 13 bases are a match to TRBD2. CDR1 and CDR2 from the germline V gene are GTSNPN and SVGIG (reference sequence). J gave up 4 bases and V 1 base, and 9 bases lay outside the gene matches. This CDR3 is 17 amino acids long. Here the CDR3 reads CAWSGSRTSGRTETQYF. The CDR3 nucleotides are TGTGCCTGGAGTGGATCGAGGACTAGCGGGAGAACAGAGACCCAGTACTTC.

The genes are TRBV30 and TRBJ2-1, with unresolved D. From germline, CDR1 is GTSNPN and CDR2 SVGIG (reference sequence). The CDR3 totals 15 residues. The V end was cut by 4 bases, the J end by 4 bases, with 17 bases between. The CDR3 sequence is CAWTPAETPYNEQFF. The CDR3, as DNA: TGTGCCTGGACCCCGGCGGAGACCCCATACAATGAGCAGTTCTTC.

The V call is TRBV15, the J call TRBJ2-7, with D possibly matching TRBD1 (7 bases). V dropped 1 base and J dropped 0 bases, with 19 bases sitting between them. This CDR3 is 18 amino acids long. The germline CDR1 and CDR2 sequences are LNHNV and YYDKDF (reference sequence). The CDR3 here is CATSRVRGSRGASYEQYF. The CDR3 DNA reads as TGTGCCACCAGCAGAGTGCGTGGAAGCAGGGGGGCCTCCTACGAGCAGTACTTC.

This clone was observed once. The rearrangement links TRBV19 to TRBJ2-7; 8 nucleotides agree with TRBD1. With V trimmed by 0 bases and J by 3 bases, 7 bases remained unmatched. From germline, CDR1 is LNHDA and CDR2 SQIVND (reference sequence). This CDR3 is 16 amino acids long. In nucleotides, the CDR3 is TGTGCCAGTAGTATAGATGACGGGACAGGTTACTACGAGCAGTACTTC. Protein: CASSIDDGTGYYEQYF.

The chain joins TRBV4-2 to TRBJ2-1; TRBD2 matches at 12 bases. Looked up from germline, CDR1 is LGHNA and CDR2 is YNFKEQ. The CDR3 runs to 18 residues. Trimming at V came to 0 bases and at J to 2 bases, leaving 5 bases not matched to a gene. The CDR3 coding sequence is TGTGCCAGCAGCCAAGATGACCTAGCGGGAGGGCCCTACAATGAGCAGTTCTTC. Its protein product is CASSQDDLAGGPYNEQFF.

The chain has TRBV14 and TRBJ2-1, with 16 bases that match TRBD2. Looked up from germline, CDR1 is SGHDN and CDR2 is FVKESK. J lost 13 bases, V lost 0 bases, and 6 bases had no gene match. The CDR3 has 16 amino acids. CDR3 loop: CASSQDPGTSGRGQFF. The CDR3 nucleotides are TGTGCCAGCAGCCAAGATCCCGGGACTAGCGGGAGGGGACAGTTCTTC.

The chain links TRBV18 to TRBJ1-3, with no clear D. The CDR3 is 18 amino acids. Germline assignment: CDR1 KGHSH and CDR2 LQKENI. The ends were cut back, 0 bases at V and 0 bases at J, with 15 bases in the middle. The CDR3 sequence is CASSPPIQRRSSGNTIYF. CDR3 in DNA: TGTGCCAGCTCACCACCGATCCAGCGCCGAAGCTCTGGAAACACCATATATTTT.

V and J are TRBV7-9 and TRBJ2-7, with TRBD1 identical over 7 bases. Germline lookup yields CDR1 SEHNR and CDR2 FQNEAQ (reference sequence). CDR3 length equals 15 residues. J gave up 5 bases and V 3 bases, and 10 bases lay outside the gene matches. The CDR3 loop reads CASSLTGSSSDEQYF. CDR3 sequence (DNA): TGTGCCAGCAGCTTGACAGGGTCCTCTTCCGACGAGCAGTACTTC.

The chain uses TRBV5-4 and TRBJ1-1, with TRBD1 identical over 7 bases. V was pared by 0 bases and J by 2 bases, with 10 bases of the junction left unmatched. CDR3 length: 17 residues. Germline V gene data show CDR1 as SGHNT and CDR2 as YYREEE (reference sequence). The CDR3 here is CASSLGSPRDSNTEAFF. For the CDR3, the DNA is TGTGCCAGCAGCTTGGGGAGCCCCCGGGACAGTAACACTGAAGCTTTCTTT.

Here the CDR3 reads CASSTAGQDYEQYF. The CDR3 nucleotides read TGTGCCAGTAGTACCGCCGGTCAGGACTACGAGCAGTACTTC. The chain carries TRBV19 and TRBJ2-7; D gene unclear. Trimming took 4 bases from V and 3 from J, leaving 13 bases between them. Germline V gene data show CDR1 as LNHDA and CDR2 as SQIVND (reference sequence). This CDR3 region has 14 residues.

This chain links TRBV19 with TRBJ1-5, with D possibly matching TRBD1 (5 bases). The germline V and J ends were trimmed by 1 base and 7 bases, with 11 bases remaining between them. Germline V CDR1 and CDR2: LNHDA, SQIVND (reference sequence). CDR3 length equals 14 residues. The CDR3 region has the DNA TGTGCCAGTAGTATAGTTGGAGGGGAGCAGCCCCAGCATTTT. Its translation: CASSIVGGEQPQHF. Full variable domain (remainder filled in from reference TRBV19 and TRBJ1-5): DGGITQSPKYLFRKEGQNVTLSCEQNLNHDAMYWYRQDPGQGLRLIYYSQIVNDFQKGDIAEGYSVSREKKESFPLTVTSAQKNPTAFYLCASSIVGGEQPQHFGDGTRLSIL.

Note on this clone: This sample includes further DNA sequences coding for the same CDR3. The gene calls are TRBV4-2 and TRBJ2-5, with 16 nucleotides matching TRBD2. Trimming cost V 3 bases and J 5 bases; bases outside gene matches: 3. CDR3 length: 16 residues. CDR1 is LGHNA and CDR2 is YNFKEQ in the germline V gene. The CDR3 region is CASSQGLAGGRETQYF. CDR3 bases: TGTGCCAGCAGCCAGGGACTAGCGGGAGGGCGGGAGACCCAGTACTTC.

A few counts support this clone. The chain is built from TRBV28 and TRBJ1-2; D perhaps matches TRBD1 (6 bases). CDR1 is MDHEN and CDR2 is SYDVKM in the germline V gene. V was cut by 4 bases and J by 3 bases, with 15 bases left in between. CDR3 size: 15 residues. The CDR3 DNA follows: TGTGCCAGCAGTTCACCAGGACAGTACGACTATGGCTACACCTTC. Protein: CASSSPGQYDYGYTF.

V usage is TRBV7-3 and J usage is TRBJ2-1, with 9 bases matching TRBD1. V dropped 6 bases and J dropped 4; count of bases not matched to a gene: 13. In germline, CDR1 is SGHTA, CDR2 FQGTGA. The CDR3 is 17 amino acids. The CDR3 DNA reads TGTGCCAGCAGGGTATCTACAGGGACAGGGCTGTACAATGAGCAGTTCTTC. It specifies CASRVSTGTGLYNEQFF.

In its sample, this clone was seen once. The chain combines TRBV14 with TRBJ2-1, with D maybe TRBD2 (5 bases). The CDR3 has 17 residues. V dropped 6 bases and J dropped 4 bases, with 22 bases sitting between them. Germline V gene sequence: CDR1 SGHDN, CDR2 FVKESK. CDR3 loop: CASSSSVRSVGYNEQFF. CDR3 bases: TGTGCCAGCAGTTCGTCGGTGCGTAGCGTGGGATACAATGAGCAGTTCTTC. Variable domain in full (rest from reference TRBV14 and TRBJ2-1): EAGVTQFPSHSVIEKGQTVTLRCDPISGHDNLYWYRRVMGKEIKFLLHFVKESKQDESGMPNNRFLAERTGGTYSTLKVQPAELEDSGVYFCASSSSVRSVGYNEQFFGPGTRLTVL.

The chain is built from TRBV7-9 and TRBJ1-5, with 7 bases lining up with TRBD1. V dropped 4 bases and J dropped 4; count of bases not matched to a gene: 4. CDR3 length equals 14 residues. Germline values: CDR1 SEHNR, CDR2 FQNEAQ (reference sequence). The CDR3 nucleotides are TGTGCCAGCAGCTCTCAGGGGGGTAATCAGCCCCAGCATTTT. Encoded protein: CASSSQGGNQPQHF.

This chain uses TRBV4-3 with TRBJ2-3, with D possibly TRBD1 on 5 matching bases. This CDR3 region has 14 residues. Germline V gene lookup returns CDR1 LGHNA and CDR2 YSLEER. The ends were cut back, 2 bases at V and 5 bases at J, with 11 bases in the middle. CDR3 sequence: CASSQSGYGDTQYF. The DNA for the CDR3 is TGCGCCAGCAGCCAATCAGGGTACGGAGATACGCAGTATTTT.

V usage is TRBV5-4 and J usage is TRBJ2-3, with TRBD2 as a possible D gene (6 bases). There are 16 residues in the CDR3. V lost 4 bases and J 1 base, leaving 16 bases between the germline ends. The germline V gene has CDR1 SGHNT and CDR2 YYREEE (reference sequence). This CDR3 is CASSPLGGSGTDTQYF. The CDR3 DNA reads as TGTGCCAGCAGCCCCCTGGGGGGTAGCGGCACAGATACGCAGTATTTT.